This paragraph covers one T cell receptor beta chain sequence. This entry belongs to a study of blood T cell repertoires in COVID-19. About the study: Nucleic acid was either cDNA or gDNA, and it came from T cells, B-cell-depleted T cells, or PBMCs.

In the original workflow: The assay estimated nucleated cells by amplifying reference gene primers. TCRdb's copy holds only in-frame clones and misses some; the assay was immunoSEQ multiplex PCR. V, J and clone size derive from that table, while D and trimming were established from the DNA sequence. The table shows over 60,000 clones, with about 80% occurring only once. The clonotype comes from a woman of 80 years or more with acute or convalescent COVID-19. The source material was peripheral blood.

The CDR3 DNA reads TGCGCCAGCAGCCAAGTCGGATTAACAGGGATGAGTGAAAAACTGTTTTTT. As protein: CASSQVGLTGMSEKLFF. This chain connects TRBV4-1 to TRBJ1-4; possibly TRBD1 for D (6 bases). The CDR3 sequence is 17 residues long. Trimming pared 1 base from V and 7 bases from J, leaving 19 bases between. The V gene's germline CDR1 is MGHRA and CDR2 YSYEKL.